This T cell receptor beta chain was identified during a study of blood T cell repertoires in COVID-19. Turning to the study itself: Sites in the United States, Italy and Spain provided acute and convalescent COVID-19 samples. PBMCs, B-cell-depleted T cells, or T cells were the source of the cDNA or gDNA that made up the material.

CDR1 is SGHNT and CDR2 is YYREEE in the germline V gene (reference sequence). With 4 bases removed from V and 7 bases from J, the gap between germline ends came to 14 bases. CDR3 length: 14 amino acids. As originally analysed: From reference gene primer amplification, estimates of nucleated cell counts were derived. Repertoires were generated with immunoSEQ multiplex PCR, while TCRdb's copy carries only in-frame clones and drops some. For V, J and clone size, that table is used; D and trimming come from the DNA. Altogether 90,000 to 110,000 clones are present, approximately 83% being singletons, with the ten largest covering around 3.9%.

This sequence joins TRBV5-4 and TRBJ1-4; D perhaps matches TRBD1 (5 bases). The sequence was collected from a man aged 45-65 years with acute or convalescent COVID-19. The sample comprised peripheral blood. The CDR3 region has the DNA TGTGCCAGCAGCAGCGGGGGTATCGGTGAAAAACTGTTTTTT. Its translation is CASSSGGIGEKLFF.